A single sample gave rise to the 24 T cell receptor beta chains below, sequenced in a study of T cell responses to AZD1222 COVID-19 vaccine. The method was immunoSEQ multiplex PCR; TCRdb's version includes in-frame clones alone and lacks a portion of them. The sample lists about 150,000 clones, about 94% occurring once. The sample here was peripheral blood, taken on day 0 of AZD1222 vaccination. All receptors come from an adult in good health.

The chain joins TRBV27 to TRBJ1-2; unclear D gene. Germline CDR1 and CDR2: MNHEY and SMNVEV (reference sequence). The CDR3 spans 14 residues. Trimming cost V 6 bases and J 8 bases, with 19 bases left between them. CDR3 amino acids: CASSSISRVSGYTF. As DNA, the CDR3 is TGTGCCAGCAGCTCTATATCCCGAGTTTCCGGCTACACCTTC.

The chain couples TRBV19 to TRBJ1-2, with a tentative D call TRBD1 (5 bases). CDR3 length: 15 residues. The germline V gene encodes CDR1 LNHDA and CDR2 SQIVND (reference sequence). Trimming cost V 6 bases and J 4 bases, with 18 bases left between them. DNA of the CDR3: TGTGCCAGTAGACCAACTTCGGGGCCCACCTATGGCTACACCTTC. Amino acids: CASRPTSGPTYGYTF.

The genes are TRBV19 and TRBJ1-4; 7 bases match TRBD1. V dropped 6 bases and J dropped 7; count of bases not matched to a gene: 8. Germline CDR1 is LNHDA and CDR2 is SQIVND (reference sequence). This CDR3 has 14 amino acids. This CDR3 reads CASRHGQAAEKLFF. Written as DNA, the CDR3 is TGTGCCAGTAGACACGGACAGGCGGCTGAAAAACTGTTTTTT.

The CDR3 protein is CAIKTSGLIGETQYF. CDR3 DNA sequence: TGTGCCATCAAAACCTCGGGGTTAATCGGAGAGACCCAGTACTTC. The rearrangement joins TRBV10-3 to TRBJ2-5; TRBD2 might be the D (5 bases). The germline V and J ends were trimmed by 7 bases and 4 bases, with 19 bases remaining between them. The CDR3 is 15 amino acids. CDR1 ENHRY and CDR2 SYGVKD come from the germline V gene.

V gene TRBV7-3 combines with J gene TRBJ2-1; D gene unclear. CDR3 size: 15 residues. CDR1 and CDR2 from the germline V gene are SGHTA and FQGTGA. V dropped 1 base and J dropped 8 bases, with 15 bases sitting between them. The CDR3 bases are TGTGCCAGCAGCTTAAGGATAACGGGCGGCGATGAGCAGTTCTTC. Its translation: CASSLRITGGDEQFF.

The DNA for the CDR3 is TGTGCCAGCAGCCCAAGACAGGTCCAAGAGACCCAGTACTTC. Translated: CASSPRQVQETQYF. The rearrangement links TRBV7-9 to TRBJ2-5; tentative D call: TRBD1 (6 bases). This CDR3 has 14 residues. V was cut by 5 bases and J by 1 base, with 11 bases left in between. CDR1 SEHNR and CDR2 FQNEAQ come from the germline V gene (reference sequence).

The table lists this clone with a count of one. The rearrangement links TRBV3-1 (or the pseudogene TRBV3-2) to TRBJ1-2, with unresolved D. The germline V and J ends were trimmed by 0 bases and 4 bases, with 12 bases remaining between them. CDR1 is LGHDT, CDR2 YNNKEL, per germline (reference sequence). CDR3 length equals 15 residues. This chain's CDR3 is CASSQDNVGSYGYTF. In DNA, the CDR3 is TGTGCCAGCAGCCAAGATAACGTCGGCAGCTATGGCTACACCTTC.

V is TRBV2 and J is TRBJ1-2; D gene ambiguous. V was cut by 1 base and J by 2 bases, with 8 bases left in between. Germline V CDR1 and CDR2: SNHLY, FYNNEI. CDR3 length: 14 amino acids. CDR3 nucleotides: TGTGCCAGCAGTGAAGGGCGGCTCAACTATGGCTACACCTTC. Its translation is CASSEGRLNYGYTF.

The chain recombines TRBV20-1 with TRBJ2-3; 9 bases map to TRBD2. J gave up 2 bases and V 3 bases, and 6 bases lay outside the gene matches. This CDR3 is built from 15 residues. Germline loops: CDR1 DFQATT, CDR2 SNEGSKA (reference sequence). CDR3 coding DNA: TGCAGTGCTAGTTATATAGCGGGAGTCACAGATACGCAGTATTTT. Its translation: CSASYIAGVTDTQYF.

This chain joins TRBV7-2 and TRBJ1-2; possibly TRBD1 for D (5 bases). V shed 6 bases and J shed 5 bases, with 7 bases lying between them. CDR1 SGHTA and CDR2 FQGNSA come from the germline V gene. This CDR3 is built from 11 residues. The CDR3 DNA sequence: TGTGCCAGCAGGGGACTTTATGGCTACACCTTC. This translates into CASRGLYGYTF.

This chain connects TRBV19 to TRBJ2-3; perhaps TRBD2 as D (5 bases). Trimming stripped 5 bases from V and 1 base from J, with 7 bases between. Germline CDR1 and CDR2: LNHDA and SQIVND (reference sequence). CDR3 size: 13 residues. This CDR3 is CASSWERTDTQYF. CDR3 nucleotides: TGTGCCAGTAGTTGGGAGCGCACAGATACGCAGTATTTT.

This sequence joins TRBV18 and TRBJ1-2, with D tentatively TRBD1 (5 bases). The germline V and J ends were trimmed by 4 bases and 5 bases, with 11 bases remaining between them. The CDR3 consists of 13 residues. The germline V gene has CDR1 KGHSH and CDR2 LQKENI. The CDR3 sequence: CASSRGTSYGYTF. The CDR3 bases are TGTGCCAGCTCACGCGGGACTTCATATGGCTACACCTTC.

The table lists this clone with a count of one. The V and J genes are TRBV9 and TRBJ1-1, with 7 positions matching TRBD1. Trimming at V came to 5 bases and at J to 0 bases, leaving 4 bases not matched to a gene. The CDR3 is made up of 14 amino acids. The V gene's germline CDR1 is SGDLS and CDR2 YYNGEE. CDR3 sequence reads: CASRPGQLNTEAFF. In nucleotides, the CDR3 is TGTGCCAGCAGACCGGGACAGCTGAACACTGAAGCTTTCTTT.

The chain recombines TRBV9 with TRBJ1-4, with 9 bases identical to TRBD1. The CDR3 loop spans 15 amino acids. V trimming: 3 bases; J trimming: 5 bases; junction bases outside the gene matches: 5. The germline V gene encodes CDR1 SGDLS and CDR2 YYNGEE. The CDR3 reads CASSGRDRANEKLFF. For the CDR3, the DNA is TGTGCCAGCAGCGGTCGGGACAGGGCCAATGAAAAACTGTTTTTT. Based on the CDR3 plus reference TRBV9 and TRBJ1-4, the full variable domain is DSGVTQTPKHLITATGQRVTLRCSPRSGDLSVYWYQQSLDQGLQFLIQYYNGEERAKGNILERFSAQQFPDLHSELNLSSLELGDSALYFCASSGRDRANEKLFFGSGTQLSVL.

V usage is TRBV6-8 and J usage is TRBJ2-1; TRBD2 aligns across 7 bases. The junction had 4 bases not matched to a gene; V was cut back by 5 bases and J by 0 bases. Germline CDR1 is MNHGY and CDR2 is SAAAGT. This CDR3 is 15 amino acids long. The CDR3 region is CASSSGKSSYNEQFF. The CDR3 DNA reads TGTGCCAGCAGTAGCGGGAAGAGCTCCTACAATGAGCAGTTCTTC.

V usage is TRBV5-4 and J usage is TRBJ1-2, with 7 bases aligning to TRBD1. Unmatched junction bases numbered 11, after V lost 4 bases and J lost 2 bases. The length of the CDR3 is 16 residues. The V gene's germline CDR1 is SGHNT and CDR2 YYREEE (reference sequence). The CDR3 protein is CASSPPGQVRNYGYTF. The CDR3 DNA sequence: TGTGCCAGCAGCCCCCCTGGACAGGTTCGGAACTATGGCTACACCTTC.

V is TRBV24-1 and J is TRBJ2-4; D may be TRBD2 (5 bases). The germline gives CDR1 KGHDR, CDR2 SFDVKD. The CDR3 loop spans 12 amino acids. V was cut by 12 bases and J by 9 bases, with 17 bases left in between. This chain's CDR3 is CAPGRGSPIQYF. CDR3 DNA: TGTGCCCCTGGTAGAGGGTCCCCCATTCAGTACTTC.

The chain uses TRBV27 and TRBJ2-5, with a possible D match to TRBD2 (6 bases). The CDR3 totals 14 residues. V lost 7 bases to trimming and J lost 5 bases, with 17 bases between them. CDR1 MNHEY and CDR2 SMNVEV come from the germline V gene (reference sequence). The CDR3 here is CASKGRGLGETQYF. The CDR3 nucleotides read TGTGCCAGCAAAGGACGGGGGTTGGGGGAGACCCAGTACTTC.

This clone was seen a single time. The chain carries TRBV4-3 and TRBJ2-7, with no clear D. V lost 0 bases and J lost 4, with 10 bases in between. In germline, CDR1 is LGHNA, CDR2 YSLEER. The CDR3 has 14 amino acids. In DNA, the CDR3 is TGCGCCAGCAGCCAAGACCCGCTGGGGTACGAGCAGTACTTC. Its protein product is CASSQDPLGYEQYF.

This chain connects TRBV12-5 to TRBJ2-7; TRBD2 matches 7 bases. CDR3 length: 16 residues. The J segment lost 2 bases and the V segment lost 5 bases, leaving 12 bases of the junction unmatched. Germline V gene lookup returns CDR1 LGHNT and CDR2 FRNRAP. CDR3 in amino acids: CASGGNLRTSPYEQYF. As DNA, the CDR3 is TGTGCTAGTGGTGGCAATTTGAGGACTAGTCCCTACGAGCAGTACTTC. Complete variable domain (other parts from reference TRBV12-5 and TRBJ2-7): DARVTQTPRHKVTEMGQEVTMRCQPILGHNTVFWYRQTMMQGLELLAYFRNRAPLDDSGMPKDRFSAEMPDATLATLKIQPSEPRDSAVYFCASGGNLRTSPYEQYFGPGTRLTVT.

This chain uses TRBV7-3 with TRBJ1-1, with no clear D. Per germline, CDR1 SGHTA and CDR2 FQGTGA. V gave up 2 bases and J gave up 5 bases, with 15 bases separating them. This CDR3 region has 15 residues. The CDR3 sequence is CASSLDVTTKTEAFF. The CDR3 region has the DNA TGTGCCAGCAGCTTAGACGTCACTACAAAGACTGAAGCTTTCTTT.

The CDR3 coding sequence is TGTGCCAGCAGTGAAGCGCGAGGGAGCGAGCAGTACTTC. This translates into CASSEARGSEQYF. V gene TRBV6-1 combines with J gene TRBJ2-7; a possible D gene is TRBD2 (5 bases). Trimming stripped 0 bases from V and 6 bases from J, with 9 bases between. The CDR3 totals 13 residues. Germline V gives CDR1 MNHNS, CDR2 SASEGT.

CDR3 DNA sequence: TGTGCCATCAGAAGGGACGGCAGTAATGAAAAACTGTTTTTT. Residues: CAIRRDGSNEKLFF. The genes are TRBV10-3 and TRBJ1-4, with a tentative D call TRBD1 (5 bases). V was shortened by 6 bases and J by 4 bases, with 12 bases between the two germline ends. Per the germline V gene, CDR1 is ENHRY and CDR2 is SYGVKD. This CDR3 region has 14 residues.

V and J are TRBV3-1 (or the pseudogene TRBV3-2) and TRBJ2-7; no firm D call. V lost 4 bases, J lost 2 bases, and 12 bases lay in between. Germline CDR1 reads LGHDT; CDR2 reads YNNKEL (reference sequence). The CDR3 is made up of 14 amino acids. CDR3 nucleotide sequence: TGTGCCAGCAGCCTCCGGCTTGCTACCTACGAGCAGTACTTC. Translated: CASSLRLATYEQYF.